This TCR beta chain was profiled in a study of shared clonotypes between healthy human individuals. About the study: Each donor contributed plates that comprised three CD4 naive, three CD4 memory, two CD8 naive and one CD8 memory.

Donation came from healthy HIV-negative adults that had no recent acute infections or vaccinations. Into CD45RA+ naive and CD45RA-negative memory subsets, the CD4+ cells were split. It was 200 ng DNA, 25,000 to 35,000 T cell genomes, that sorted-subset replicate PCRs used. Profiled with immunoSEQ multiplex PCR; TCRdb holds only in-frame clones, not every one. The data hold approximately 2,000,000 clones, with 85% to 95% observed a single time. This clonotype was sampled from a man aged 18-30 years in good health. Some clones in this sample may be carry-over from other donors' samples. The sample comprised naive CD4+ T cells from PBMCs. Subset indicated: CD45RA+ positively selected.

The CDR3 nucleotides are TGTGCCAGCAGCTTAAGAATCGGGGAGCTGTTTTTT. This sequence encodes CASSLRIGELFF. The gene calls are TRBV5-6 and TRBJ2-2; D gene unclear. This CDR3 contains 12 residues. Deletions cut 2 bases from V and 7 bases from J, with 6 bases between. CDR1 SGHDT and CDR2 YYEEEE come from the germline V gene.